The source of this TCR beta chain is a study of blood T cells in healthy people across ages. The CDR3 loop spans 10 amino acids. Germline V lookup: CDR1 SEHNR, CDR2 FQNEAQ (reference sequence). Trimming shortened V by 8 bases and J by 11 bases, and 12 bases separated the two germline ends. This clonotype was observed once. Its antigen is currently unknown. The second PCR ran roughly 7 to 12 cycles with a sample-barcoded 5' primer and J-beta primers. With 12 random nucleotides, a template-switch adaptor tagged each individual cDNA molecule. One entry per CDR3 protein results from TCRdb running MiXCR on the 5' RACE reads. Among about 1,400,000 distinct CDR3 sequences listed, 59% were seen once. Study findings and constraints: There was a strong correlation between TCR beta diversity and naive T cell percentage. In older individuals, TCR beta diversity per million T cells was lower, falling roughly linearly with age.

The sample, about 9.2 milliliters of peripheral blood, was drawn from each donor. Sequencing used blood. The sequence derives from a young man in good health. The chain carries TRBV7-9 and TRBJ1-1; D ambiguous. The CDR3 nucleotides are TGTGCCAGCGGGGTTTCTTTCGCTTTCTTT. Its protein product is CASGVSFAFF.